This is a list of T cell receptor beta chains from one sample in a study of T cell responses to AZD1222 COVID-19 vaccine. Some clones are missing from TCRdb's copy, which holds only in-frame ones; the method was immunoSEQ multiplex PCR. The table records about 97,000 clones, roughly 84% of them present only once. This sample comprised peripheral blood, obtained on day 0 of AZD1222 vaccination. All receptors derive from an adult in good health. CDR3s include the opening cysteine and the closing phenylalanine or tryptophan. Each record gives: clone size, V gene, J gene, D gene, CDR3 protein, CDR3 DNA. A D gene is named only where the DNA matches it firmly. A row's size may be missing; if present it is once, few, many or a size class.

size: .; V: TRBV11-3; J: TRBJ2-1; D: .; CDR3: CASSLISSNEQFF; DNA: TGTGCCAGCAGCTTAATTAGCTCTAATGAGCAGTTCTTC
size: .; V: TRBV9; J: TRBJ2-7; D: TRBD2; CDR3: CASSVEAGGSYEQYF; DNA: TGTGCCAGCAGCGTAGAAGCGGGGGGATCCTACGAGCAGTACTTC
size: .; V: TRBV27; J: TRBJ2-3; D: .; CDR3: CASSQRGTDTQYF; DNA: TGTGCCAGCAGCCAAAGGGGCACAGATACGCAGTATTTT
size: .; V: TRBV3-1/TRBV3-2; J: TRBJ1-2; D: .; CDR3: CASSQEFTANYGYTF; DNA: TGTGCCAGCAGCCAAGAGTTCACAGCAAACTATGGCTACACCTTC
size: .; V: TRBV4-1; J: TRBJ1-3; D: .; CDR3: CASSQVLRGNTIYF; DNA: TGCGCCAGCAGCCAAGTCCTCCGCGGAAACACCATATATTTT
size: .; V: TRBV5-4; J: TRBJ1-4; D: TRBD1; CDR3: CASSVQGAREKLFF; DNA: TGTGCCAGCAGCGTACAGGGGGCACGTGAAAAACTGTTTTTT
size: .; V: TRBV5-1; J: TRBJ2-5; D: .; CDR3: CASRSSVIYQETQYF; DNA: TGCGCCAGCAGGTCGTCAGTTATCTACCAAGAGACCCAGTACTTC
size: once; V: TRBV2; J: TRBJ1-2; D: .; CDR3: CASSDIGYTF; DNA: TGTGCCAGCAGTGATATAGGCTACACCTTC
size: .; V: TRBV12-5; J: TRBJ2-5; D: .; CDR3: CASGLGRGQETQYF; DNA: TGTGCTAGTGGTTTGGGGAGGGGACAAGAGACCCAGTACTTC
size: .; V: TRBV11-3; J: TRBJ1-1; D: TRBD1; CDR3: CASSLIGTVNTEAFF; DNA: TGTGCCAGCAGCTTAATCGGGACAGTGAACACTGAAGCTTTCTTT
size: few; V: TRBV7-8; J: TRBJ1-3; D: .; CDR3: CASTFPDTFYDTIYF; DNA: TGTGCCAGCACCTTCCCCGACACCTTTTACGACACCATATATTTT
size: once; V: TRBV30; J: TRBJ1-2; D: TRBD1; CDR3: CAWGRGLTGYTF; DNA: TGTGCCTGGGGCAGGGGGTTAACTGGCTACACCTTC
size: few; V: TRBV7-9; J: TRBJ2-1; D: .; CDR3: CASSWEKGRNNEQFF; DNA: TGTGCCAGCAGCTGGGAAAAGGGACGTAACAATGAGCAGTTCTTC
size: once; V: TRBV28; J: TRBJ1-1; D: TRBD1; CDR3: CASSPHVGQGGTEAFF; DNA: TGTGCCAGCAGTCCACATGTGGGACAGGGAGGGACTGAAGCTTTCTTT
size: once; V: TRBV5-1; J: TRBJ1-2; D: TRBD1; CDR3: CASSLQMGQDGYTF; DNA: TGCGCCAGCAGCCTCCAGATGGGACAGGATGGCTACACCTTC
size: once; V: TRBV6-6; J: TRBJ1-5; D: TRBD1; CDR3: CASSSPGTGLQPQHF; DNA: TGTGCCAGCAGTTCACCTGGGACAGGACTTCAGCCCCAGCATTTT
size: .; V: TRBV5-8; J: TRBJ1-5; D: .; CDR3: CASSLLDLPQHF; DNA: TGTGCCAGCAGCTTGTTAGACCTTCCCCAGCATTTT
size: .; V: TRBV7-8; J: TRBJ1-1; D: TRBD1; CDR3: CASSRTGNTEAFF; DNA: TGTGCCAGCAGCCGGACAGGAAACACTGAAGCTTTCTTT
size: .; V: TRBV3-1/TRBV3-2; J: TRBJ2-7; D: TRBD1; CDR3: CASSYLGTAPYEQYF; DNA: TGTGCCAGCAGCTACTTGGGGACAGCCCCCTACGAGCAGTACTTC
size: .; V: TRBV5-1; J: TRBJ1-4; D: TRBD1; CDR3: CASRQTGESAKLFF; DNA: TGCGCCAGCCGCCAAACAGGGGAGTCAGCAAAACTGTTTTTT
size: .; V: TRBV3-1/TRBV3-2; J: TRBJ2-7; D: TRBD1; CDR3: CASRPRGRHEQYF; DNA: TGTGCCAGCAGGCCCAGGGGGCGGCACGAGCAGTACTTC
size: few; V: TRBV7-9; J: TRBJ2-2; D: .; CDR3: CASSRDSTGELFF; DNA: TGTGCCAGCAGTCGGGACTCCACCGGGGAGCTGTTTTTT
size: .; V: TRBV29-1; J: TRBJ2-2; D: .; CDR3: CSGRVAGELFF; DNA: TGCAGCGGAAGGGTAGCCGGGGAGCTGTTTTTT
size: .; V: TRBV30; J: TRBJ1-6; D: .; CDR3: CAWSMSGSPLHF; DNA: TGTGCCTGGAGTATGAGCGGTTCACCCCTCCACTTT
size: few; V: TRBV3-1/TRBV3-2; J: TRBJ2-6; D: .; CDR3: CASSHMGSGANVLTF; DNA: TGTGCCAGCAGCCATATGGGGAGTGGGGCCAACGTCCTGACTTTC
size: .; V: TRBV3-1/TRBV3-2; J: TRBJ1-6; D: .; CDR3: CASSQGQTKGSPLHF; DNA: TGTGCCAGCAGCCAAGGACAGACTAAGGGTTCACCCCTCCACTTT
size: .; V: TRBV6-5; J: TRBJ1-6; D: TRBD1; CDR3: CASRRGTGGRSPLHF; DNA: TGTGCCAGCAGGCGAGGGACAGGGGGTAGATCACCCCTCCACTTT
size: .; V: TRBV10-3; J: TRBJ1-2; D: .; CDR3: CAISEGSGYGYTF; DNA: TGTGCCATCAGTGAAGGGTCTGGATATGGCTACACCTTC
size: .; V: TRBV10-3; J: TRBJ1-1; D: .; CDR3: CAISEGESTEAFF; DNA: TGTGCCATCAGTGAGGGGGAGTCGACTGAAGCTTTCTTT
size: .; V: TRBV20-1; J: TRBJ1-2; D: .; CDR3: CSAESGGGYTF; DNA: TGCAGTGCCGAATCCGGAGGAGGCTACACCTTC
size: once; V: TRBV7-9; J: TRBJ1-4; D: TRBD1; CDR3: CASSSQGANEKLFF; DNA: TGTGCCAGCAGCTCTCAGGGGGCTAATGAAAAACTGTTTTTT
size: .; V: TRBV7-9; J: TRBJ1-3; D: .; CDR3: CASSFSAFPNTIYF; DNA: TGTGCCAGCAGCTTTTCGGCTTTCCCAAACACCATATATTTT
size: .; V: TRBV5-1; J: TRBJ1-6; D: TRBD1; CDR3: CASSLGTGGRNSPLHF; DNA: TGCGCCAGCAGCTTGGGGACAGGGGGTCGGAATTCACCCCTCCACTTT
size: .; V: TRBV7-9; J: TRBJ2-7; D: TRBD2; CDR3: CASRKLAGVSYEQYF; DNA: TGTGCCAGCAGGAAACTAGCGGGGGTCTCCTACGAGCAGTACTTC
size: once; V: TRBV6-1; J: TRBJ1-1; D: TRBD1; CDR3: CASSVGTGGFGTEAFF; DNA: TGTGCCAGCAGTGTAGGGACAGGGGGCTTTGGCACTGAAGCTTTCTTT
size: .; V: TRBV2; J: TRBJ1-5; D: TRBD1; CDR3: CASTPGQGRDNQPQHF; DNA: TGTGCCAGCACCCCCGGACAGGGACGGGACAATCAGCCCCAGCATTTT
size: .; V: TRBV3-1/TRBV3-2; J: TRBJ1-2; D: .; CDR3: CASSQGGVGYGYTF; DNA: TGTGCCAGCAGCCAAGGGGGCGTTGGCTATGGCTACACCTTC
size: .; V: TRBV7-8; J: TRBJ1-5; D: TRBD1; CDR3: CASSLNRGPSQPQHF; DNA: TGTGCCAGCAGCTTAAACAGGGGGCCAAGTCAGCCCCAGCATTTT
size: .; V: TRBV6-1; J: TRBJ2-1; D: .; CDR3: CASSDRYDQFF; DNA: TGTGCCAGCAGTGACAGGTACGACCAGTTCTTC
size: .; V: TRBV7-2; J: TRBJ1-5; D: .; CDR3: CASSAHGGQNWGNQPQHF; DNA: TGTGCCAGCAGCGCCCATGGTGGTCAAAACTGGGGCAATCAGCCCCAGCATTTT
size: few; V: TRBV29-1; J: TRBJ2-7; D: .; CDR3: CSVDQGTEQYF; DNA: TGCAGCGTGGACCAGGGGACCGAGCAGTACTTC